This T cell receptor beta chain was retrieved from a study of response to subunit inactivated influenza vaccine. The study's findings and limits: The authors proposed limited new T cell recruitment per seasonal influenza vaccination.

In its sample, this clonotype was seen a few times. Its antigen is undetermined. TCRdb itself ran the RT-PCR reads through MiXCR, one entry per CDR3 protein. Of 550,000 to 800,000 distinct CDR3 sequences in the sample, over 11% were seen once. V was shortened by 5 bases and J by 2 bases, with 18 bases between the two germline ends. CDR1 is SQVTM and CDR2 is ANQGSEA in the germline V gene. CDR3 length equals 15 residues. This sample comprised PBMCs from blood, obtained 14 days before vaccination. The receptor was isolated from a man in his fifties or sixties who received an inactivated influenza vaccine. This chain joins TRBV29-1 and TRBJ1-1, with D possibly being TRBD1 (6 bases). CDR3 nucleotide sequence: TGCAGCGTTTCCGGGACATACTCCCTAAACACTGAAGCTTTCTTT. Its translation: CSVSGTYSLNTEAFF.